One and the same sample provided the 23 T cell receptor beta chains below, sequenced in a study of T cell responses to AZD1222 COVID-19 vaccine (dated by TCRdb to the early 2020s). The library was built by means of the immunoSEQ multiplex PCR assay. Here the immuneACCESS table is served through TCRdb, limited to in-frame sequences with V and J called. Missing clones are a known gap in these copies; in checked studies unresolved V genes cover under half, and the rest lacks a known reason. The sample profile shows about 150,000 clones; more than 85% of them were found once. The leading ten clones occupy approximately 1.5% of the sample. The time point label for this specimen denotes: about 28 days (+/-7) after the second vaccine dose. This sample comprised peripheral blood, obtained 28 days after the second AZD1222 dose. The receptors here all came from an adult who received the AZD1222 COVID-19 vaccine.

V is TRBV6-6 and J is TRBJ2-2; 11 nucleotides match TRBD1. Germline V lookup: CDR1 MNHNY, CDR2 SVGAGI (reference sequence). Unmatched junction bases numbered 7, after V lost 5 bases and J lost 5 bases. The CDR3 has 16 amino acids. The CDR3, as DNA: TGTGCCAGCAGTATGGACAGGGGGCGTGAGACCGGGGAGCTGTTTTTT. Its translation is CASSMDRGRETGELFF.

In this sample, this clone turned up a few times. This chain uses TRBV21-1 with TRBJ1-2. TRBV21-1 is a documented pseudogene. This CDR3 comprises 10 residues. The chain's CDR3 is CASSNSGYTF. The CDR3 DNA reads TGTGCCAGCAGCAATAGTGGCTACACCTTC.

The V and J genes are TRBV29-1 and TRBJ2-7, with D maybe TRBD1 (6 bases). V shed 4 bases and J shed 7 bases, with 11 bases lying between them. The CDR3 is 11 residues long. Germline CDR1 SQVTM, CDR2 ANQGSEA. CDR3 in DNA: TGCAGCGTTGTGGGGGCGCGGGAGCAGTACTTC. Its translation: CSVVGAREQYF.

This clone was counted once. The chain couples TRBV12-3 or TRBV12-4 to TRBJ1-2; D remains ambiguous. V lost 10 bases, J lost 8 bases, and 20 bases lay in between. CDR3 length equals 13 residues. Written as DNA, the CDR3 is TGTGCCACCAGGTCTGATGTGGGGATCGGCTACACCTTC. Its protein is CATRSDVGIGYTF.

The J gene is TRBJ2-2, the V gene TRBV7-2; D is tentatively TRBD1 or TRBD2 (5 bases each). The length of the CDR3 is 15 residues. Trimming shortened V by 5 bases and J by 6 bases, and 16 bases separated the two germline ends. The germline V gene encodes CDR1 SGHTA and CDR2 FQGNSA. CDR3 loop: CASSPQVGTAGELFF. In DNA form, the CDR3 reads TGTGCCAGCAGCCCCCAAGTGGGGACGGCCGGGGAGCTGTTTTTT. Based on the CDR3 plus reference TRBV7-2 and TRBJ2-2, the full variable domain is GAGVSQSPSNKVTEKGKDVELRCDPISGHTALYWYRQSLGQGLEFLIYFQGNSAPDKSGLPSDRFSAERTGGSVSTLTIQRTQQEDSAVYLCASSPQVGTAGELFFGEGSRLTVL.

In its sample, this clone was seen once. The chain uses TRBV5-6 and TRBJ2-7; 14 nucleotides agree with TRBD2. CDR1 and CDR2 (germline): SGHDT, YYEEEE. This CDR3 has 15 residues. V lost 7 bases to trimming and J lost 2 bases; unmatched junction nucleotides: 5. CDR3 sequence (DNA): TGTGCCAGCGCCCGACTAGCGGGAGGGGCCTACGAGCAGTACTTC. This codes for CASARLAGGAYEQYF.

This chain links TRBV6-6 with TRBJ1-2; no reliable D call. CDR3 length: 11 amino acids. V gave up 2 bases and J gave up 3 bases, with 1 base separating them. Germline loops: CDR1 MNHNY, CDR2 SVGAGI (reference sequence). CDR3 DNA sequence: TGTGCCAGCAGTTACGACTATGGCTACACCTTC. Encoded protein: CASSYDYGYTF.

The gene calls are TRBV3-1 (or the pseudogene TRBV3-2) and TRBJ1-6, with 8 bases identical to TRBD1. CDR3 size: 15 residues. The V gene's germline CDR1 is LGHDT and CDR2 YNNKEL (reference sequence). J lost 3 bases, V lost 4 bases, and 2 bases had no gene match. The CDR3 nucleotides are TGTGCCAGCAGCCGGGACAGGAGCTATAATTCACCCCTCCACTTT. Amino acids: CASSRDRSYNSPLHF.

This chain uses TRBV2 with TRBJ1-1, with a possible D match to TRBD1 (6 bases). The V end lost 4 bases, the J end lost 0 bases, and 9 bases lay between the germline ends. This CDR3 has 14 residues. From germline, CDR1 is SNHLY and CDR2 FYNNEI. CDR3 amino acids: CASSVQGLNTEAFF. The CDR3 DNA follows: TGTGCCAGCAGTGTTCAGGGGTTGAACACTGAAGCTTTCTTT.

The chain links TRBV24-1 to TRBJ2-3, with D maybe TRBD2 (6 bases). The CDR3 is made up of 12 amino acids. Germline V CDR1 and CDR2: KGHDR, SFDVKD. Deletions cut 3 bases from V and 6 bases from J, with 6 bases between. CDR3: CATSDGGDTQYF. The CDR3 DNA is TGTGCCACCAGTGATGGGGGGGATACGCAGTATTTT.

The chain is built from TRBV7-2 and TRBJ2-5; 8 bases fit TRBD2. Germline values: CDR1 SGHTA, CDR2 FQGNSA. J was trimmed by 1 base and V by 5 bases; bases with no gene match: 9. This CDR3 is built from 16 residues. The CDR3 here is CASSPRGSGVQETQYF. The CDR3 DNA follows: TGTGCCAGCAGCCCTAGGGGTAGCGGGGTCCAAGAGACCCAGTACTTC.

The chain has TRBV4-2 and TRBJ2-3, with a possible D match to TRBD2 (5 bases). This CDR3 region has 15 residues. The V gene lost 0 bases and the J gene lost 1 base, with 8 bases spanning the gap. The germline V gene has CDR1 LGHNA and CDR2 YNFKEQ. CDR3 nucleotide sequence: TGTGCCAGCAGCCAAGAAGGAGGCGGCACAGATACGCAGTATTTT. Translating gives CASSQEGGGTDTQYF.

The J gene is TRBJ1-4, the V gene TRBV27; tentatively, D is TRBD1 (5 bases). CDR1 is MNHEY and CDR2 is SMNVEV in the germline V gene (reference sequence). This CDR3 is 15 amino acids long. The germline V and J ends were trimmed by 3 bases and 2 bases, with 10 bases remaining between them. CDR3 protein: CASSFLPGTNEKLFF. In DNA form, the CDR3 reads TGTGCCAGCAGTTTTCTCCCAGGGACTAATGAAAAACTGTTTTTT.

CDR3 sequence: CASSTRRARNTEAFF. CDR3 nucleotide sequence: TGTGCCAGCAGCACTCGGCGGGCGAGGAACACTGAAGCTTTCTTT. J is TRBJ1-1 and V is TRBV11-2; D ambiguous. The CDR3 runs 15 residues. V was cut by 5 bases and J by 1 base, with 14 bases left in between. In germline, CDR1 is SGHAT, CDR2 FQNNGV.

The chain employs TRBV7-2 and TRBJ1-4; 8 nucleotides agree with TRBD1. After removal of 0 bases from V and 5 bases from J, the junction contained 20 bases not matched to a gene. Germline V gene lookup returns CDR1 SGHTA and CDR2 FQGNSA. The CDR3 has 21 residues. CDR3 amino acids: CASSLAAPGQVLVKRNEKLFF. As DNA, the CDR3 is TGTGCCAGCAGCTTAGCCGCGCCGGGACAGGTTCTGGTGAAAAGGAATGAAAAACTGTTTTTT.

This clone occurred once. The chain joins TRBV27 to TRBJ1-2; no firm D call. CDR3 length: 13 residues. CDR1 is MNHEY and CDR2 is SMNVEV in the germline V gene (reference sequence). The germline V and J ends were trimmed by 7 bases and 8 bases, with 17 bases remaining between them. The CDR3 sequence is CASKPLGVSGYTF. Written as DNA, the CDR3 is TGTGCCAGCAAACCCTTGGGCGTTAGCGGCTACACCTTC.

DNA of the CDR3: TGTGCCAGCAGCCAAACCCAGGGGGCAACTAATGAAAAACTGTTTTTT. This codes for CASSQTQGATNEKLFF. The V and J genes are TRBV4-2 and TRBJ1-4, with 7 bases aligning to TRBD1. Trimming cost V 2 bases and J 0 bases; bases outside gene matches: 3. Germline-derived CDR1 and CDR2 are LGHNA and YNFKEQ. The CDR3 is made up of 16 amino acids.

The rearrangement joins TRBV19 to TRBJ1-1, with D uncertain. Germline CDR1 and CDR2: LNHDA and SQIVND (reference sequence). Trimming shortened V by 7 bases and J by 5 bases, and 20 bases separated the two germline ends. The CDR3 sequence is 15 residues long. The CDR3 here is CASNPSRSRGTEAFF. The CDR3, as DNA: TGTGCCAGTAACCCCAGCAGGTCAAGAGGGACTGAAGCTTTCTTT.

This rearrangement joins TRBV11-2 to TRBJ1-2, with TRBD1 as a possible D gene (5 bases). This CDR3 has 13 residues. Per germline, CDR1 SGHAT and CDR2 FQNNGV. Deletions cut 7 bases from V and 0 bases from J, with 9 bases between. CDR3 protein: CASTVDTNYGYTF. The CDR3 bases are TGTGCCAGCACCGTGGACACTAACTATGGCTACACCTTC. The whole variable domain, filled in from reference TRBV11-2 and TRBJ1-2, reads EAGVAQSPRYKIIEKRQSVAFWCNPISGHATLYWYQQILGQGPKLLIQFQNNGVVDDSQLPKDRFSAERLKGVDSTLKIQPAKLEDSAVYLCASTVDTNYGYTFGSGTRLTVV.

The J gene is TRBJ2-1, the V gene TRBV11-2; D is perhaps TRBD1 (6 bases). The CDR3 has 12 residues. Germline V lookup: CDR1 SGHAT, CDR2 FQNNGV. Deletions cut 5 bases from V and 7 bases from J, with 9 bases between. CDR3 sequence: CASSNRVNEQFF. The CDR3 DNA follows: TGTGCCAGCAGCAACAGGGTGAATGAGCAGTTCTTC.

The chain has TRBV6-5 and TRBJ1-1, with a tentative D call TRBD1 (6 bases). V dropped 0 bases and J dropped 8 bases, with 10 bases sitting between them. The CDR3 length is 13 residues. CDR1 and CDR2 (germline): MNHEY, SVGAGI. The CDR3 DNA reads TGTGCCAGCAGTTACTCCGGGACACCCGAAGCTTTCTTT. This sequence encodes CASSYSGTPEAFF.

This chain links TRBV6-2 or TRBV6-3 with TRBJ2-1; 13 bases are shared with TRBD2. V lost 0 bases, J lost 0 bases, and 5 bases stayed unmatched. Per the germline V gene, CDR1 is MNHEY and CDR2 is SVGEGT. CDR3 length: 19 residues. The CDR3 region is CASSYSKRTSGSSYNEQFF. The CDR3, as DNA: TGTGCCAGCAGTTACTCGAAGCGGACTAGCGGGAGCTCCTACAATGAGCAGTTCTTC.

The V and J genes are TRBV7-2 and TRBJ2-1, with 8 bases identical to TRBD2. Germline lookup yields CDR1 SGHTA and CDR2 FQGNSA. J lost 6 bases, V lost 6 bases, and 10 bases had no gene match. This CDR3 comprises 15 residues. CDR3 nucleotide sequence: TGTGCCAGCAGAGGAAGCGGGAGTATTCTCAATGAGCAGTTCTTC. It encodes CASRGSGSILNEQFF.